A single sample is the source of the 10 T cell receptor beta chains below, sequenced in a study of blood T cell repertoires in COVID-19. Assay: immunoSEQ multiplex PCR; the TCRdb copy retains only in-frame clones and omits some. The repertoire has around 500,000 clones, approximately 87% of them found once; the top ten carry 1.5% to 2%. Source material: PBMCs or T cells enriched from blood (not recorded which). The receptors here all came from a woman in her thirties or forties who had recovered from COVID-19.

The chain recombines TRBV25-1 with TRBJ1-4, with TRBD1 matching 12 bases. From germline, CDR1 is MGHDK and CDR2 SYGVNS. The CDR3 is made up of 16 amino acids. After removal of 2 bases from V and 8 bases from J, the junction contained 6 bases not matched to a gene. CDR3 coding DNA: TGTGCCAGCAGTGAAGGGGACAGGGGGCGATCCGAAAAACTGTTTTTT. This encodes CASSEGDRGRSEKLFF.

This clone was seen a handful of times. V and J are TRBV14 and TRBJ2-6, with D perhaps TRBD2 (6 bases). This CDR3 spans 19 amino acids. Looked up from germline, CDR1 is SGHDN and CDR2 is FVKESK. V was cut by 1 base and J by 0 bases, with 16 bases left in between. CDR3 nucleotides: TGTGCCAGCAGCCAAGTGCGGGGATGGGGTAGCTCTGGGGCCAACGTCCTGACTTTC. It yields the protein CASSQVRGWGSSGANVLTF.

This clone was observed a handful of times. The chain uses TRBV15 and TRBJ1-1, with D tentatively TRBD1 (6 bases). The CDR3 covers 17 residues. V was shortened by 0 bases and J by 0 bases, with 14 bases between the two germline ends. Germline V lookup: CDR1 LNHNV, CDR2 YYDKDF (reference sequence). CDR3 residues: CATSRDPPGAMNTEAFF. The CDR3 bases are TGTGCCACCAGCAGAGATCCCCCAGGGGCGATGAACACTGAAGCTTTCTTT.

V usage is TRBV2 and J usage is TRBJ1-1, with TRBD1 matching over 8 bases. V lost 6 bases to trimming and J lost 1 base; unmatched junction nucleotides: 4. The germline gives CDR1 SNHLY, CDR2 FYNNEI. The CDR3 sequence is 14 residues long. The DNA for the CDR3 is TGTGCCAGCAGCCAGGGACAGGAGAACACTGAAGCTTTCTTT. This gives the protein CASSQGQENTEAFF.

This sequence joins TRBV24-1 and TRBJ1-2; TRBD1 aligns across 7 bases. CDR1 and CDR2 from the germline V gene are KGHDR and SFDVKD. The junction had 3 bases not matched to a gene; V was cut back by 5 bases and J by 4 bases. The CDR3 runs to 13 residues. The CDR3 nucleotides read TGTGCCACCAGTGGACAGGGTGGCTATGGCTACACCTTC. This codes for CATSGQGGYGYTF.

Worth noting for this clone: This specimen includes other DNA sequences encoding the same CDR3. V gene TRBV18 combines with J gene TRBJ2-5, with D hard to call. There are 11 residues in the CDR3. Between the trimmed V and J ends, which lost 5 bases and 2 bases, there was a span of 3 bases. From germline, CDR1 is KGHSH and CDR2 LQKENI. CDR3 sequence reads: CASSLQETQYF. The CDR3 bases are TGTGCCAGCTCATTACAAGAGACCCAGTACTTC.

The rearrangement uses TRBV28 and TRBJ2-5; D gene ambiguous. In germline, CDR1 is MDHEN, CDR2 SYDVKM. V gave up 1 base and J gave up 5 bases, with 8 bases separating them. This CDR3 contains 13 residues. CDR3 in amino acids: CASSLSLGETQYF. The CDR3 region has the DNA TGTGCCAGCAGTTTATCCCTAGGCGAGACCCAGTACTTC.

As for this clone: Possible read error: a much larger clone is one base away. The chain carries TRBV11-2 and TRBJ2-1, with TRBD2 matching 10 bases. The CDR3 loop spans 16 amino acids. With V trimmed by 5 bases and J by 9 bases, 13 bases remained unmatched. The germline CDR1 and CDR2 sequences are SGHAT and FQNNGV. The CDR3 spells CASSIIGLAGVGEQFF. As DNA, the CDR3 is TGTGCCAGCAGCATTATAGGCCTAGCGGGAGTGGGTGAGCAGTTCTTC.

The chain combines TRBV9 with TRBJ2-3, with 7 bases that match TRBD2. The germline CDR1 and CDR2 sequences are SGDLS and YYNGEE. The trim removed 6 bases at V and 4 bases at J, leaving 8 bases unmatched. CDR3 length equals 14 residues. The CDR3 nucleotides read TGTGCCAGCACGGGCGGGAGTTGGGCAGATACGCAGTATTTT. Protein sequence: CASTGGSWADTQYF.

V and J are TRBV10-3 and TRBJ1-2, with D possibly matching TRBD1 (6 bases). Germline V gene sequence: CDR1 ENHRY, CDR2 SYGVKD. The CDR3 extends over 14 amino acids. Deletions cut 3 bases from V and 8 bases from J, with 16 bases between. In DNA form, the CDR3 reads TGTGCCATCAGTGATACCTCAGGGGTCGGCGGCTACACCTTC. Amino acid sequence: CAISDTSGVGGYTF.